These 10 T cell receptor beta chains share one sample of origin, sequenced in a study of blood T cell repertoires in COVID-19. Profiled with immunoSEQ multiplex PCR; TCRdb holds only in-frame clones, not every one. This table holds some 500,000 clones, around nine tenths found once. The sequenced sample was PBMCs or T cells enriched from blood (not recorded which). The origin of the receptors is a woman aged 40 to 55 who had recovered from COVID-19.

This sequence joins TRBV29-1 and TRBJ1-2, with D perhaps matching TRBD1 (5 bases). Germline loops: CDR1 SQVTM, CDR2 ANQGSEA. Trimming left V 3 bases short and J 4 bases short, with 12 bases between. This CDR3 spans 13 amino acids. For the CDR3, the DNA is TGCAGCGTTGATGTGCAGGGAAGCTATGGCTACACCTTC. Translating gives CSVDVQGSYGYTF.

For the CDR3, the DNA is TGTGCCAGTAAACAGGGAACTAATGAAAAACTGTTTTTT. This sequence encodes CASKQGTNEKLFF. This chain uses TRBV19 with TRBJ1-4; D is perhaps TRBD1 (6 bases). Germline lookup yields CDR1 LNHDA and CDR2 SQIVND (reference sequence). Trimming took off 7 bases at V and 1 base at J, with 7 bases between the two ends. This CDR3 has 13 residues.

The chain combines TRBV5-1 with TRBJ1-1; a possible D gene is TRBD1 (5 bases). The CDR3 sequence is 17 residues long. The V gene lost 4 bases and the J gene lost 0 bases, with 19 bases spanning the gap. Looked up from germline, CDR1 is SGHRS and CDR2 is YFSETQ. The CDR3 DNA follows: TGCGCCAGCAGCCCTGGAACAGGTTTTACTTTGAACACTGAAGCTTTCTTT. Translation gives CASSPGTGFTLNTEAFF.

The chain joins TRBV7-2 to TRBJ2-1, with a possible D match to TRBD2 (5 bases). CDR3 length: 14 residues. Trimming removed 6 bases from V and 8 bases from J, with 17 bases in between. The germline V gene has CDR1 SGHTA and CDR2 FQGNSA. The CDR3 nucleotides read TGTGCCAGCAGTTTCCTTACACTGAGGGATGAGCAGTTCTTC. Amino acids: CASSFLTLRDEQFF.

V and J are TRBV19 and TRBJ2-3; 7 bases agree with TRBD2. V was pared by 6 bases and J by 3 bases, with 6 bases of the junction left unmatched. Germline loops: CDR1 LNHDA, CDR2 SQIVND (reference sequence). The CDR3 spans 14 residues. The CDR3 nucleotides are TGTGCCAGTAGCCTTCTAGCGGAGACAGATACGCAGTATTTT. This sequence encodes CASSLLAETDTQYF.

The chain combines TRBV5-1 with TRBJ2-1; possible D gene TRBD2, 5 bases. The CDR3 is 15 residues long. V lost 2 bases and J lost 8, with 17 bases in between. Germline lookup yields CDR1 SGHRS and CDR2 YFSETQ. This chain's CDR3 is CASSFSSANRDEQFF. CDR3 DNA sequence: TGCGCCAGCAGCTTTAGTAGCGCGAACCGGGATGAGCAGTTCTTC.

The CDR3 sequence: CASSFPGTGQEAFF. Here the CDR3 DNA reads TGCGCCAGCAGCTTTCCCGGGACAGGGCAGGAAGCTTTCTTT. This rearrangement joins TRBV5-1 to TRBJ1-1; TRBD1 agrees at 9 bases. Germline-derived CDR1 and CDR2 are SGHRS and YFSETQ. This CDR3 contains 14 residues. Germline trimming cut 2 bases from V and 8 bases from J; bases unmatched to any gene: 7.

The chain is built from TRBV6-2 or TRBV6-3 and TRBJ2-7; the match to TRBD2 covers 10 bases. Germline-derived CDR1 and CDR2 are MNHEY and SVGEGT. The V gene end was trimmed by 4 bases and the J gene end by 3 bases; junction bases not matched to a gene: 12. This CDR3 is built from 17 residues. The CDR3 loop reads CASSFLPAGGPYYEQYF. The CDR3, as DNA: TGTGCCAGCAGTTTCCTCCCAGCGGGAGGGCCCTACTACGAGCAGTACTTC.

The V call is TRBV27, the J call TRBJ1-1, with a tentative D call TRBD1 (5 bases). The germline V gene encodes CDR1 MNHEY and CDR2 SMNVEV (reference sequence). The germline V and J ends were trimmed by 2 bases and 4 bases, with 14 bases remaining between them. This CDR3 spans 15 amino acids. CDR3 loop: CASSLLGQVGTEAFF. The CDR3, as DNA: TGTGCCAGCAGTTTACTGGGGCAGGTCGGCACTGAAGCTTTCTTT.

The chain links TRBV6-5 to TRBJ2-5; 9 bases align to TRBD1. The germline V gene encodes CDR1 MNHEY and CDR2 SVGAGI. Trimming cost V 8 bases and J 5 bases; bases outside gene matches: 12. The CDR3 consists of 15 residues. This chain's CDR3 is CASYTGRDREETQYF. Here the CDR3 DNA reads TGTGCCAGCTACACCGGCCGGGACAGGGAGGAGACCCAGTACTTC.